This T cell receptor beta chain was identified in a study of TIL therapy for anti-PD-1-resistant metastatic lung cancer (dated by TCRdb to the early 2020s). Background for the entire study: Before any PD-1/PD-L1 blockade was given, tumors were harvested, nivolumab was then administered, and patients who progressed went on to receive lymphodepletion, an infusion of expanded TIL, and IL-2. A median age of around 58 years (range about 35-80) and a median tumor PD-L1 proportion score of approximately 6% were recorded among enrolled patients. Clonotypes were tracked across tumor, expanded TIL product and serial blood samples by T cell receptor beta sequencing of tumor and peripheral blood. A median non-synonymous tumor mutation burden of around 1.4 mutations per megabase was determined across the cohort by whole-exome sequencing. The cohort was composed predominantly of lung adenocarcinoma, with a handful of EGFR-mutant and two ALK-rearranged tumors included, and half of patients were identified as current or former smokers. Study-wide findings and limitations: The cohort was highly selected, including more treatment-naive, never-smoker and oncogene-addicted patients than is typical, which limits generalizability. Infused TIL clonotypes partially replaced the baseline peripheral repertoire then decayed over months, with no apparent association between persistence and response. The study protocol defined all tumor marker inferences as exploratory.

TCR beta CDR3 regions were amplified from genomic DNA by bias-controlled multiplex PCR with the immunoSEQ v3 hsTCRB kit. The TCR libraries were sequenced on an Illumina NextSeq 500 to 2 million to 2.5 million read pairs for survey level or about 5-6.5 million read pairs for deep level. In the paper's pipeline: The immunoSEQ Analyzer software assigned V, D and J genes, filtered out non-productive sequences, and reported clonality. To compare repertoires between infused TIL and blood, productive Simpson clonality was used along with the Morisita overlap index of productive TRB rearrangements. Absolute clonotype counts in blood were estimated by multiplying the lymphocyte count by the CD3+ fraction and by the productive frequency of the clone. This is the immuneACCESS table as TCRdb keeps it, with only in-frame sequences that have V and J called. A part of the clones is gone; compared with another copy, unresolved V genes explain less than half, and the rest is unexplained. The D gene and trimming were derived from the DNA, and the V and J assignments and clone size from that table. The sample table lists 20,000 to 25,000 clones, about 79% of them with a count of one. Clones ranked in the top ten supply about 7% of the sample.

The CDR3 holds 12 amino acids from the cysteine to the phenylalanine. Left in the record is the CDR3 DNA by itself, 36 bases read in frame from the first base. The germline ends are 7 bases apart after V is trimmed by 7 bases and J by 4 bases. From a lookup of the germline V gene, CDR1 and CDR2 are ENHRY and SYGVKD. The time point label of this sample denotes: pre-treatment sample, taken before nivolumab and TIL therapy. Adults with stage 4 NSCLC were enrolled in a dual-center phase I trial from late 2017 to January 2020. The samples were drawn from an open-label, single-arm phase I trial testing tumor-infiltrating lymphocyte therapy combined with nivolumab in advanced non-small cell lung cancer. Blood mononuclear cells from EDTA tubes were separated on a Ficoll gradient and snap-frozen as pellets, and DNA was extracted from the cells using a Qiagen mini-prep kit. For this clone: The specificity of this receptor is unknown. Base qualities are not recorded, but no much larger clone differs from it by a single base.

The chain employs TRBV10-3 and TRBJ2-2; TRBD1 is a possible D gene, resting on 6 matching bases. This specimen was blood, taken at baseline. The clonotype comes from a person between 25 and 80 years old with non-small cell lung cancer. CDR3 sequence: CAITRGTGELFF. The nucleotide sequence is given as TGTGCCATCACCAGGGGCACCGGGGAGCTGTTTTTT.